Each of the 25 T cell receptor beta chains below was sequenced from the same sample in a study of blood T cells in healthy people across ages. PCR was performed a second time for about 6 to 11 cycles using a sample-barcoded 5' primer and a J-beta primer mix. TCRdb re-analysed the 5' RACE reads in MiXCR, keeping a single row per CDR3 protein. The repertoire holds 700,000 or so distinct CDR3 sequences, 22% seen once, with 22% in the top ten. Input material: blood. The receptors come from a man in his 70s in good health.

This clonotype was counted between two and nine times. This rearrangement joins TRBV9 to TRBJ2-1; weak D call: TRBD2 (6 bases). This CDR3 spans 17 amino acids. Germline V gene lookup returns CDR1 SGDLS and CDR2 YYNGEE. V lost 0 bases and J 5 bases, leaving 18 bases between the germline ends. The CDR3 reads CASSVGSSGSVNNEQFF. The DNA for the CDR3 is TGTGCCAGCAGCGTAGGATCCTCCGGGAGTGTCAACAATGAGCAGTTCTTC.

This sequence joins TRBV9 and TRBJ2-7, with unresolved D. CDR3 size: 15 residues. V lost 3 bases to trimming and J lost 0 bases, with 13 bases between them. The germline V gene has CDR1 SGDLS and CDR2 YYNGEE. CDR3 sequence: CASSGWASSSYEQYF. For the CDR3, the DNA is TGTGCCAGCAGCGGATGGGCCTCGTCCTCCTACGAGCAGTACTTC.

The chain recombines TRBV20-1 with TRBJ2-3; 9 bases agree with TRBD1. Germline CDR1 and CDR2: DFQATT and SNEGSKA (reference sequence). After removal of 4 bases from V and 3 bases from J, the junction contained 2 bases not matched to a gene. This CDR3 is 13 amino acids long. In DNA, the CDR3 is TGCAGTGCTAAGACAGGGGGGACAGATACGCAGTATTTT. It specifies CSAKTGGTDTQYF.

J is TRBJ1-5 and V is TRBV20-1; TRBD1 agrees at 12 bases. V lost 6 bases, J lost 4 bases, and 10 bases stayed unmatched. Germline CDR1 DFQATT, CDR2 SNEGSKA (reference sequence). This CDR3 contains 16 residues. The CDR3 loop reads CSAAQTGQGANQPQHF. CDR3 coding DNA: TGCAGTGCAGCGCAGACGGGACAGGGGGCAAATCAGCCCCAGCATTTT.

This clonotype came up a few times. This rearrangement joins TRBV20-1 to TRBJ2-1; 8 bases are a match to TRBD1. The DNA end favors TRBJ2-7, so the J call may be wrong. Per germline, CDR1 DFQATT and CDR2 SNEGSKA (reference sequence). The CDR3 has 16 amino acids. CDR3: CSAVTGTGSPNYEQYF. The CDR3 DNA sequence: TGCAGTGCCGTTACCGGGACAGGCTCTCCCAACTACGAGCAGTACTTC.

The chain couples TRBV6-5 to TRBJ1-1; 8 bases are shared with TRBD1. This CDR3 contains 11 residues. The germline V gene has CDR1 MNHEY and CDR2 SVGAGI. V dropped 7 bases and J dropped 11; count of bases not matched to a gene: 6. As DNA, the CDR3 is TGTGCCAGCACGCAGGGACAGGCTGCTTTCTTT. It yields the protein CASTQGQAAFF.

The CDR3 DNA reads as TGCAGTGCTAGCCTGCAGGGAAAAAACATTCAGTACTTC. Its protein is CSASLQGKNIQYF. V is TRBV20-1 and J is TRBJ2-4, with D tentatively TRBD1 (5 bases). Germline V gene data show CDR1 as DFQATT and CDR2 as SNEGSKA (reference sequence). Trimming pared 3 bases from V and 4 bases from J, leaving 10 bases between. This CDR3 region has 13 residues.

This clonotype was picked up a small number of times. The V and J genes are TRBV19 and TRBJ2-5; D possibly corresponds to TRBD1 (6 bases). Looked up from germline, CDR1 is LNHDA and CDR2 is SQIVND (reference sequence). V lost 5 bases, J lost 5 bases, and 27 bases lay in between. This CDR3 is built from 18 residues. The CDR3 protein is CASSPTGLSPRMSETQYF. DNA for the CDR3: TGTGCCAGTAGTCCAACAGGGTTGTCTCCCCGGATGAGTGAGACCCAGTACTTC.

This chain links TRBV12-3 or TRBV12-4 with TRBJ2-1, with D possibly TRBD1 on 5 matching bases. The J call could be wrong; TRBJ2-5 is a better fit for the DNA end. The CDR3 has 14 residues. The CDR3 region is CASSARLQGETQYF. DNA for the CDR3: TGTGCCAGCAGTGCCCGATTGCAGGGTGAGACCCAGTACTTC.

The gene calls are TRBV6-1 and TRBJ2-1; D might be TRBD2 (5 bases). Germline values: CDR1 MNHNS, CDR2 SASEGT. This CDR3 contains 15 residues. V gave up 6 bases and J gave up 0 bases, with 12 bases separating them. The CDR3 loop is CASSADGGSYNEQFF. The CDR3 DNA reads TGTGCCAGCAGCGCGGATGGAGGCTCCTACAATGAGCAGTTCTTC.

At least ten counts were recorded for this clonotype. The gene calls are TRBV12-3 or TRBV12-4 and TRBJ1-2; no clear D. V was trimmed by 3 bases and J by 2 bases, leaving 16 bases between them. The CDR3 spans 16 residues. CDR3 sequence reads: CASSLGGFDHNYGYTF. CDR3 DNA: TGTGCCAGCAGTTTGGGTGGGTTCGACCACAACTATGGCTACACCTTC.

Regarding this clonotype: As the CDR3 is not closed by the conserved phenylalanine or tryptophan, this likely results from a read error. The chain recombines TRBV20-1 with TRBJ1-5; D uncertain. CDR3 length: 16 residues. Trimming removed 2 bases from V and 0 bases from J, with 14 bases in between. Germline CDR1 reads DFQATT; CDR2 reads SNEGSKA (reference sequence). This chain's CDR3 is CSARPTDNYSNQPQHL. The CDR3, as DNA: TGCAGTGCTAGACCAACAGATAACTATAGCAATCAGCCCCAGCATCTT.

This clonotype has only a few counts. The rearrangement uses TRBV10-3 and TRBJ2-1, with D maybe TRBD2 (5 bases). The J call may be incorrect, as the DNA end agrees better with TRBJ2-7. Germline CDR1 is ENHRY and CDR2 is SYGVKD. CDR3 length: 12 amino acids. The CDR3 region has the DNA TGTGCCATCCGGGGAGAAGCTTACGAGCAGTACTTC. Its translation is CAIRGEAYEQYF.

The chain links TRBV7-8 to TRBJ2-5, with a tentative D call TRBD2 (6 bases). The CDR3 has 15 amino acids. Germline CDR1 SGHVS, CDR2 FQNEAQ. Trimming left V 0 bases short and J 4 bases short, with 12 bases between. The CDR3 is CASSLAGGSPETQYF. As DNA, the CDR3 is TGTGCCAGCAGCTTAGCGGGAGGATCCCCAGAGACCCAGTACTTC.

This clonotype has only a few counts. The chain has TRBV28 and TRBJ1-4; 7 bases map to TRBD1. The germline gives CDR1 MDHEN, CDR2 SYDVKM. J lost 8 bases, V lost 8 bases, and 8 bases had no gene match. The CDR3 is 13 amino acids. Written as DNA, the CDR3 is TGTGCCAGCCGGGACAGCATAAGGGAAAAACTGTTTTTT. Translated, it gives CASRDSIREKLFF.

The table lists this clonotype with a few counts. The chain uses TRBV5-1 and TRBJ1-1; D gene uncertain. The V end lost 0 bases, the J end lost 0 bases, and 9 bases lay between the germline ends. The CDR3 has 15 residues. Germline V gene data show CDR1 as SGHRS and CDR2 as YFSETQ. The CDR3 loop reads CASSLGAQMNTEAFF. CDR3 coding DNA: TGCGCCAGCAGCTTGGGGGCGCAGATGAACACTGAAGCTTTCTTT.

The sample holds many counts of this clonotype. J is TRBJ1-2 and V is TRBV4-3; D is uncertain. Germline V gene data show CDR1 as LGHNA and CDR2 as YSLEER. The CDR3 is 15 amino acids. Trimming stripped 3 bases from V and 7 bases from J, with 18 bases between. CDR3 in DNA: TGCGCCAGCAGCCAGGCGTGGTCAGGTCTTACTGGCTACACCTTC. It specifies CASSQAWSGLTGYTF.

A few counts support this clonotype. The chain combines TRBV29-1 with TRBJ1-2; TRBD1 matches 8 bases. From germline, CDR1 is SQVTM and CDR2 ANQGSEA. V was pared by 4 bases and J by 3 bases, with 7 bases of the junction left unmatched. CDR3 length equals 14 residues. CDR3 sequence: CSVAGTGWDYGYTF. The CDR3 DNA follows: TGCAGCGTTGCAGGGACAGGCTGGGACTATGGCTACACCTTC.

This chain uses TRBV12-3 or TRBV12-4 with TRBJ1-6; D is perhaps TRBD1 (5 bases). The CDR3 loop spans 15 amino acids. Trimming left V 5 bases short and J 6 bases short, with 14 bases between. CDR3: CASSGGVGRNSPLHF. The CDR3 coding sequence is TGTGCCAGCAGTGGGGGGGTCGGACGTAATTCACCCCTCCACTTT.

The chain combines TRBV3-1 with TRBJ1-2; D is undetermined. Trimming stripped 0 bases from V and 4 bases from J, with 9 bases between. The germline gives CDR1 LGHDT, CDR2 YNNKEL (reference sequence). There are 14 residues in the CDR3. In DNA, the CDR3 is TGTGCCAGCAGCCAAGAAATGAGATCCTATGGCTACACCTTC. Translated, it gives CASSQEMRSYGYTF.

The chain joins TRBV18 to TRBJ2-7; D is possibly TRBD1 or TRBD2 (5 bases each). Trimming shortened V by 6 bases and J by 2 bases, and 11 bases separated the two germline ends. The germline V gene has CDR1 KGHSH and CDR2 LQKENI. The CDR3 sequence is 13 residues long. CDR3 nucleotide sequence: TGTGCCAGCTCCCAGGGAGAAACCTACGAGCAGTACTTC. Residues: CASSQGETYEQYF. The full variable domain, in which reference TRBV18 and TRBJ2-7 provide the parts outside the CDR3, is NAGVMQNPRHLVRRRGQEARLRCSPMKGHSHVYWYRQLPEEGLKFMVYLQKENIIDESGMPKERFSAEFPKEGPSILRIQQVVRGDSAAYFCASSQGETYEQYFGPGTRLTVT.

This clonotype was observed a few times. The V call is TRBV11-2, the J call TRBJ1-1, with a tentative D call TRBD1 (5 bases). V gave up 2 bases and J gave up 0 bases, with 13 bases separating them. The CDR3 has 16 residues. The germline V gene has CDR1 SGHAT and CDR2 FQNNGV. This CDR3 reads CASSLILGGMNTEAFF. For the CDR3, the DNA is TGTGCCAGCAGCTTAATTCTGGGGGGGATGAACACTGAAGCTTTCTTT.

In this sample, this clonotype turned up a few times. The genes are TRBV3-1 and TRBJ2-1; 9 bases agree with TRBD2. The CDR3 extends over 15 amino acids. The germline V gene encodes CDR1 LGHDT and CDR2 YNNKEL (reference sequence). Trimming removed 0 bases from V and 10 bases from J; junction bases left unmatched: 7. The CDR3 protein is CASSQDSAGGGEQFF. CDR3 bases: TGTGCCAGCAGCCAAGATTCAGCGGGGGGCGGCGAGCAGTTCTTC.

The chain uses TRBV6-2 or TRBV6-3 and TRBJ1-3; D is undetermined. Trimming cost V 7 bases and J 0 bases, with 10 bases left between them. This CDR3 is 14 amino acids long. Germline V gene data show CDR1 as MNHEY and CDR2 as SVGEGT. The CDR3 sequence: CASIPSGSGNTIYF. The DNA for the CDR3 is TGTGCCAGCATCCCGTCGGGCTCTGGAAACACCATATATTTT.

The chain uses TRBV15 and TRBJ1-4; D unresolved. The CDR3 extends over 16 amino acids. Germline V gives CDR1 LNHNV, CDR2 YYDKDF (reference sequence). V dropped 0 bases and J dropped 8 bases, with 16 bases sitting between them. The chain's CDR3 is CATSRDGARRGEKLFF. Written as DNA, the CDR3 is TGTGCCACCAGCAGAGATGGTGCCAGACGAGGAGAAAAACTGTTTTTT.